This entry lists 7 T cell receptor beta chains sequenced from one sample in a study of T cell responses to AZD1222 COVID-19 vaccine. Produced via immunoSEQ multiplex PCR; TCRdb's table is partial and in-frame only. The sample holds over 120,000 clones, about 92% seen once. The source material was peripheral blood, sampled after recovery from COVID-19. Source of these receptors: an adult who had recovered from COVID-19.

CDR3 DNA: TGTGCCAGCATCCTACGGGATGGTATTACTTATGAGCAGTTCTTC. Amino acid sequence: CASILRDGITYEQFF. The chain recombines TRBV27 with TRBJ2-1; the D gene is possibly TRBD2 (5 bases). Trimming took 7 bases from V and 8 from J, leaving 21 bases between them. The CDR3 consists of 15 residues. The germline V gene encodes CDR1 MNHEY and CDR2 SMNVEV (reference sequence).

This clone was counted ten times or more. The chain recombines TRBV28 with TRBJ2-7, with unresolved D. Germline V gene lookup returns CDR1 MDHEN and CDR2 SYDVKM. The CDR3 extends over 14 amino acids. Trimming stripped 6 bases from V and 0 bases from J, with 12 bases between. The CDR3 here is CASRLDGPSYEQYF. DNA for the CDR3: TGTGCCAGCAGGCTAGACGGACCCTCCTACGAGCAGTACTTC.

The rearrangement joins TRBV28 to TRBJ1-6; TRBD1 agrees at 8 bases. The V gene end was trimmed by 6 bases and the J gene end by 8 bases; junction bases not matched to a gene: 6. The length of the CDR3 is 14 residues. Germline V gene data show CDR1 as MDHEN and CDR2 as SYDVKM. CDR3 nucleotide sequence: TGTGCCAGCAGACCAACAGGGGGACATTCACCCCTCCACTTT. This encodes CASRPTGGHSPLHF.

The chain has TRBV19 and TRBJ1-4, with 8 bases aligning to TRBD1. This CDR3 is built from 13 residues. The V and J ends lost 5 bases and 7 bases, in that order; junction bases with no gene match: 3. From germline, CDR1 is LNHDA and CDR2 SQIVND (reference sequence). The CDR3 sequence: CASSGQGGEKLFF. The CDR3 DNA follows: TGTGCCAGTAGTGGACAGGGAGGTGAAAAACTGTTTTTT.

The rearrangement links TRBV11-3 to TRBJ2-3, with D perhaps assigned TRBD1 or TRBD2 (5 bases each). In germline, CDR1 is SGHNT, CDR2 YENEEA. Trimming pared 1 base from V and 0 bases from J, leaving 14 bases between. This CDR3 region has 17 residues. As DNA, the CDR3 is TGTGCCAGCAGCTTAGGTCGGGGCAAACCTAGCACAGATACGCAGTATTTT. This codes for CASSLGRGKPSTDTQYF.

In its sample, this clone was seen once. This chain joins TRBV11-2 and TRBJ2-5; possible D gene TRBD1, 5 bases. The CDR3 loop spans 16 amino acids. V shed 4 bases and J shed 1 base, with 16 bases lying between them. Germline CDR1 SGHAT, CDR2 FQNNGV. CDR3 in amino acids: CASSSLQGGIQETQYF. DNA for the CDR3: TGTGCCAGCAGCTCCCTTCAGGGCGGAATCCAAGAGACCCAGTACTTC.

This clone was seen once. The rearrangement uses TRBV11-2 and TRBJ2-7; D is undetermined. Looked up from germline, CDR1 is SGHAT and CDR2 is FQNNGV. The CDR3 runs 12 residues. Trimming cost V 0 bases and J 3 bases, with 3 bases left between them. CDR3: CASSLDLYEQYF. CDR3 nucleotides: TGTGCCAGCAGCTTAGATCTCTACGAGCAGTACTTC.